A single sample gave rise to the 25 T cell receptor beta chains below, sequenced in a study of Ad26.COV2.S vaccination and SARS-CoV-2 variants. Profiled with immunoSEQ multiplex PCR; TCRdb holds only in-frame clones, not every one. The data contain roughly 320,000 clones, 87% of them singletons. Indicated treatment: roughly 19 received Ad26.COV2.S at low or high dose, single or two shots; about 5 received placebo; per-sample allocation not given. Sample collection was performed on day 63 after the first vaccine or placebo injection. The starting material was peripheral blood, obtained in a trial of Ad26.COV2.S vaccine versus placebo. These receptors all come from a person aged 18-65 years who received the Ad26.COV2.S COVID-19 vaccine or a placebo.

The chain recombines TRBV6-9 with TRBJ2-3, with 8 bases lining up with TRBD2. The CDR3 contains 21 residues. Germline CDR1 is MNHGY and CDR2 is SVAAGI. With V trimmed by 0 bases and J by 2 bases, 19 bases remained unmatched. The CDR3 region is CASSYSKAIESAGGYTDTQYF. The CDR3 bases are TGTGCCAGCAGTTATTCGAAGGCGATCGAATCGGCGGGGGGATACACAGATACGCAGTATTTT.

The V and J genes are TRBV11-2 and TRBJ2-6; D remains unclear. The CDR3 contains 19 residues. Trimming pared 4 bases from V and 4 bases from J, leaving 23 bases between. Germline V CDR1 and CDR2: SGHAT, FQNNGV. The CDR3 coding sequence is TGTGCCAGCAGCTACGGATACACATGGGGTGTAGGGGGGGCCAACGTCCTGACTTTC. As protein: CASSYGYTWGVGGANVLTF.

This clone was recorded only once. The rearrangement uses TRBV7-8 and TRBJ2-1; 10 nucleotides align to TRBD2. The germline V gene encodes CDR1 SGHVS and CDR2 FQNEAQ. This CDR3 is 14 amino acids long. V gave up 5 bases and J gave up 5 bases; unmatched junction bases: 3. CDR3 loop: CASSPTSGDNEQFF. The DNA of the CDR3 is TGTGCCAGCAGCCCCACTAGCGGGGACAATGAGCAGTTCTTC.

This clone appeared a single time. The chain is built from TRBV30 and TRBJ1-2; D unresolved. The germline V and J ends were trimmed by 0 bases and 5 bases, with 7 bases remaining between them. From germline, CDR1 is GTSNPN and CDR2 SVGIG (reference sequence). This CDR3 has 12 amino acids. This CDR3 is CAWSVVTYGYTF. The CDR3 DNA reads as TGTGCCTGGAGTGTAGTTACATATGGCTACACCTTC.

The chain joins TRBV9 to TRBJ2-2, with D uncertain. There are 14 residues in the CDR3. The germline V and J ends were trimmed by 4 bases and 1 base, with 8 bases remaining between them. The germline gives CDR1 SGDLS, CDR2 YYNGEE. CDR3 loop: CASSSTLNTGELFF. CDR3 in DNA: TGTGCCAGCAGCTCGACATTGAACACCGGGGAGCTGTTTTTT.

This clone was observed a handful of times. J is TRBJ1-5 and V is TRBV19; 9 bases map to TRBD1. Germline V lookup: CDR1 LNHDA, CDR2 SQIVND (reference sequence). Unmatched junction bases numbered 8, after V lost 2 bases and J lost 3 bases. This CDR3 region has 17 residues. The CDR3 loop is CASSIYPTGGINQPQHF. CDR3 in DNA: TGTGCCAGTAGTATATACCCGACAGGGGGGATCAATCAGCCCCAGCATTTT.

The chain couples TRBV7-3 to TRBJ2-2, with D perhaps being TRBD1 or TRBD2 (6 bases each). V was cut by 6 bases and J by 5 bases, with 19 bases left in between. CDR1 and CDR2 (germline): SGHTA, FQGTGA. The CDR3 covers 16 residues. CDR3 sequence reads: CASRPDGGPVTGELFF. As DNA, the CDR3 is TGTGCCAGCAGACCCGATGGGGGGCCGGTTACCGGGGAGCTGTTTTTT.

This rearrangement joins TRBV3-1 (or the pseudogene TRBV3-2) to TRBJ2-4; D is ambiguous. Germline-derived CDR1 and CDR2 are LGHDT and YNNKEL (reference sequence). The CDR3 length is 15 residues. V lost 0 bases, J lost 0 bases, and 6 bases lay in between. The CDR3 region has the DNA TGTGCCAGCAGCCAAGATGCCATAGCCAAAAACATTCAGTACTTC. As protein: CASSQDAIAKNIQYF.

In the case of this clone: The sample carries other DNA sequences with the same CDR3. The chain recombines TRBV4-1 with TRBJ2-7; D ambiguous. The length of the CDR3 is 13 residues. V was clipped by 4 bases and J by 1 base, with 8 bases between them. The germline V gene has CDR1 MGHRA and CDR2 YSYEKL. CDR3 loop: CASSPPGSYEQYF. The CDR3 DNA reads TGCGCCAGCAGCCCCCCTGGGTCCTACGAGCAGTACTTC.

This clone was counted a single time. V and J are TRBV6-2 or TRBV6-3 and TRBJ1-3; D remains unclear. Germline values: CDR1 MNHEY, CDR2 SVGEGT. V was pared by 2 bases and J by 3 bases, with 11 bases between. CDR3 length equals 15 residues. CDR3 nucleotide sequence: TGTGCCAGCAGTTACCCGAGAAGGGTTGGAAACACCATATATTTT. It codes for CASSYPRRVGNTIYF.

There are a few counts of this clone. V and J are TRBV9 and TRBJ2-1, with 7 bases identical to TRBD2. The CDR3 length is 16 residues. V was clipped by 0 bases and J by 1 base; unmatched bases: 4. Per germline, CDR1 SGDLS and CDR2 YYNGEE. Here the CDR3 reads CASSVGGSGSYNEQFF. As DNA, the CDR3 is TGTGCCAGCAGCGTAGGTGGTAGCGGGTCCTACAATGAGCAGTTCTTC. Full variable domain (outside the CDR3, taken from reference TRBV9 and TRBJ2-1): DSGVTQTPKHLITATGQRVTLRCSPRSGDLSVYWYQQSLDQGLQFLIQYYNGEERAKGNILERFSAQQFPDLHSELNLSSLELGDSALYFCASSVGGSGSYNEQFFGPGTRLTVL.

The chain employs TRBV30 and TRBJ1-6; TRBD1 is a possible D gene (6 bases). CDR1 and CDR2 (germline): GTSNPN, SVGIG (reference sequence). This CDR3 spans 14 amino acids. With 0 bases removed from V and 7 bases from J, the gap between germline ends came to 10 bases. CDR3 in DNA: TGTGCCTGGAGTGTAAGGCAGGGGAATTCACCCCTCCACTTT. This codes for CAWSVRQGNSPLHF.

The CDR3 coding sequence is TGTGCCAGCAGTTCCCTTGGCAGTGTGGTTGAATCTGAGCAGTTCTTC. It codes for CASSSLGSVVESEQFF. The J gene is TRBJ2-1, the V gene TRBV6-5; D is undetermined. The CDR3 consists of 16 residues. V was shortened by 4 bases and J by 9 bases, with 22 bases between the two germline ends. Germline V gives CDR1 MNHEY, CDR2 SVGAGI.

The chain has TRBV7-2 and TRBJ1-2, with TRBD1 matching over 8 bases. The CDR3 totals 15 residues. V lost 3 bases to trimming and J lost 6 bases; unmatched junction nucleotides: 9. CDR1 SGHTA and CDR2 FQGNSA come from the germline V gene. The chain's CDR3 is CASSLVRGQGHGYTF. CDR3 sequence (DNA): TGTGCCAGCAGCTTGGTCAGGGGGCAGGGACATGGCTACACCTTC. Using reference TRBV7-2 and TRBJ1-2 for the parts outside the CDR3, the full variable domain is GAGVSQSPSNKVTEKGKDVELRCDPISGHTALYWYRQSLGQGLEFLIYFQGNSAPDKSGLPSDRFSAERTGGSVSTLTIQRTQQEDSAVYLCASSLVRGQGHGYTFGSGTRLTVV.

This clone has a single count. V is TRBV5-8 and J is TRBJ1-5, with a tentative D call TRBD1 (5 bases). Germline V gene sequence: CDR1 SGHTS, CDR2 YDEGEE. The CDR3 has 19 amino acids. Trimming stripped 0 bases from V and 0 bases from J, with 19 bases between. The CDR3 loop is CASSLVGRGPENSNQPQHF. CDR3 sequence (DNA): TGTGCCAGCAGCTTGGTGGGGCGCGGGCCGGAAAATAGCAATCAGCCCCAGCATTTT.

The chain recombines TRBV6-5 with TRBJ2-5; D uncertain. This CDR3 region has 10 residues. In germline, CDR1 is MNHEY, CDR2 SVGAGI. V lost 4 bases and J 7 bases, leaving 4 bases between the germline ends. CDR3 loop: CASSFGTQYF. Here the CDR3 DNA reads TGTGCCAGCAGTTTCGGGACCCAGTACTTC.

The DNA of the CDR3 is TGTGCCAGCAGCCCGGAAGCAGATACGCAGTATTTT. Translated, it gives CASSPEADTQYF. The chain couples TRBV7-3 to TRBJ2-3; D remains ambiguous. Trimming shortened V by 5 bases and J by 4 bases, and 7 bases separated the two germline ends. The CDR3 spans 12 residues. The germline V gene has CDR1 SGHTA and CDR2 FQGTGA.

This chain joins TRBV3-1 (or the pseudogene TRBV3-2) and TRBJ1-2, with a possible D match to TRBD1 (6 bases). The CDR3 loop spans 16 amino acids. Germline CDR1 reads LGHDT; CDR2 reads YNNKEL (reference sequence). V shed 0 bases and J shed 2 bases, with 13 bases lying between them. This CDR3 reads CASSQDRGRGNYGYTF. CDR3 nucleotide sequence: TGTGCCAGCAGCCAAGATCGGGGGCGCGGGAACTATGGCTACACCTTC.

The rearrangement links TRBV7-2 to TRBJ2-7; D is undetermined. The V gene's germline CDR1 is SGHTA and CDR2 FQGNSA. CDR3 length: 14 residues. V shed 2 bases and J shed 4 bases, with 12 bases lying between them. In nucleotides, the CDR3 is TGTGCCAGCAGCTTAAACGGCCGCGGTTACGAGCAGTACTTC. Translating it yields CASSLNGRGYEQYF.

This clone was observed a handful of times. The chain has TRBV6-5 and TRBJ1-2; D ambiguous. The V gene's germline CDR1 is MNHEY and CDR2 SVGAGI. V was shortened by 5 bases and J by 3 bases, with 16 bases between the two germline ends. The CDR3 has 15 residues. Here the CDR3 DNA reads TGTGCCAGCAGTCCCACTCTCCAGCCAGACTATGGCTACACCTTC. This encodes CASSPTLQPDYGYTF.

This clone has a single count. The chain uses TRBV7-2 and TRBJ1-1; perhaps TRBD1 as D (6 bases). The CDR3 runs to 15 residues. V lost 4 bases, J lost 0 bases, and 12 bases lay in between. CDR1 is SGHTA, CDR2 FQGNSA, per germline. The chain's CDR3 is CASSSDRAMNTEAFF. The CDR3 DNA sequence: TGTGCCAGCAGCTCGGACAGAGCTATGAACACTGAAGCTTTCTTT.

Remarks on this clone: Other nucleotide sequences from this sample produce the same CDR3. This chain joins TRBV7-9 and TRBJ2-7, with a possible D match to TRBD1 (5 bases). V dropped 4 bases and J dropped 3 bases, with 7 bases sitting between them. From germline, CDR1 is SEHNR and CDR2 FQNEAQ (reference sequence). This CDR3 comprises 12 residues. CDR3 region: CASSSGLYEQYF. The DNA of the CDR3 is TGTGCCAGCAGCTCAGGGCTCTACGAGCAGTACTTC.

The genes are TRBV30 and TRBJ2-1, with TRBD1 as a possible D gene (5 bases). The CDR3 covers 15 residues. Germline CDR1 reads GTSNPN; CDR2 reads SVGIG (reference sequence). With 0 bases removed from V and 1 base from J, the gap between germline ends came to 10 bases. The CDR3 loop reads CAWSVEGASYNEQFF. The DNA of the CDR3 is TGTGCCTGGAGTGTAGAAGGGGCATCCTACAATGAGCAGTTCTTC.

The chain recombines TRBV11-2 with TRBJ1-4; 7 bases are a match to TRBD1. Trimming removed 5 bases from V and 7 bases from J; junction bases left unmatched: 16. The CDR3 length is 17 residues. Looked up from germline, CDR1 is SGHAT and CDR2 is FQNNGV. CDR3 sequence: CASSTGQPWVASEKLFF. In DNA, the CDR3 is TGTGCCAGCAGCACGGGACAGCCGTGGGTCGCCTCTGAAAAACTGTTTTTT. The variable domain in full, with the rest retrieved from reference TRBV11-2 and TRBJ1-4, is EAGVAQSPRYKIIEKRQSVAFWCNPISGHATLYWYQQILGQGPKLLIQFQNNGVVDDSQLPKDRFSAERLKGVDSTLKIQPAKLEDSAVYLCASSTGQPWVASEKLFFGSGTQLSVL.

The V gene is TRBV7-3, the J gene TRBJ2-1; D possibly matches TRBD1 or TRBD2 (5 bases each). CDR3 length: 14 residues. V was pared by 3 bases and J by 3 bases, with 9 bases between. Per the germline V gene, CDR1 is SGHTA and CDR2 is FQGTGA. In DNA form, the CDR3 reads TGTGCCAGCAGCTTGGGACCTGACTACAATGAGCAGTTCTTC. Its protein product is CASSLGPDYNEQFF. The whole variable domain, filled in from reference TRBV7-3 and TRBJ2-1, reads GAGVSQTPSNKVTEKGKYVELRCDPISGHTALYWYRQSLGQGPEFLIYFQGTGAADDSGLPNDRFFAVRPEGSVSTLKIQRTERGDSAVYLCASSLGPDYNEQFFGPGTRLTVL.